The source of this TCR beta chain is a study of blood T cell repertoires in COVID-19. Background on the study: The United States, Italy and Spain supplied acute and convalescent COVID-19 samples. T cells, B-cell-depleted T cells, or PBMCs provided the cDNA or gDNA that served as material.

How the authors handled the data: Amplified reference gene primers provided the basis for estimating nucleated cell counts. Assay used: immunoSEQ multiplex PCR; TCRdb lists only in-frame clones, some missing. V, J and clone size were drawn from that table, and D and trimming were deduced from the DNA. The data contain fewer than 75,000 clones, about 89% of them singletons. Germline V CDR1 and CDR2: SGHRS, YFSETQ. Trimming took 0 bases from V and 2 from J, leaving 8 bases between them. The CDR3 is 14 amino acids. The V call is TRBV5-1, the J call TRBJ2-5; unclear D gene. The clonotype originates from a man aged 45-65 years with active COVID-19. The source material was peripheral blood. CDR3 DNA sequence: TGCGCCAGCAGCTTGGCCGGCGGTCAAGAGACCCAGTACTTC. Translation gives CASSLAGGQETQYF.